These 26 T cell receptor beta chains were all obtained from the same sample, sequenced in a study of blood T cell repertoires in COVID-19. Using immunoSEQ multiplex PCR, the repertoire was profiled, and TCRdb retains in-frame clones only, with some absent. The data hold about 240,000 clones, with around nine tenths observed a single time. The specimen was peripheral blood. The receptors derive from a woman between 65 and 79 years old with active or convalescent COVID-19.

This chain connects TRBV4-1 to TRBJ2-7, with D tentatively TRBD1 (5 bases). This CDR3 is built from 18 residues. V was trimmed by 0 bases and J by 6 bases, leaving 24 bases between them. Looked up from germline, CDR1 is MGHRA and CDR2 is YSYEKL. CDR3: CASSQEGPRGPTSGEQYF. CDR3 DNA: TGCGCCAGCAGCCAAGAGGGCCCTAGGGGCCCCACATCGGGCGAGCAGTACTTC.

V and J are TRBV6-2 or TRBV6-3 and TRBJ1-5, with D possibly matching TRBD1 (6 bases). Germline V gene data show CDR1 as MNHEY and CDR2 as SVGEGT. V dropped 6 bases and J dropped 4 bases, with 22 bases sitting between them. This CDR3 is built from 17 residues. CDR3 DNA sequence: TGTGCCAGCAGCCAAATCTACGGGACAAGCCTAAATCAGCCCCAGCATTTT. Amino acid sequence: CASSQIYGTSLNQPQHF.

The CDR3, as DNA: TGTGCCAGCGCTAGGACAGACTACGAGCAGTACTTC. It specifies CASARTDYEQYF. This chain uses TRBV2 with TRBJ2-7, with D possibly being TRBD1 (6 bases). CDR1 and CDR2 (germline): SNHLY, FYNNEI. The V and J ends lost 8 bases and 3 bases respectively, with 11 bases between them. The CDR3 loop spans 12 amino acids.

V and J are TRBV5-1 and TRBJ1-1, with a tentative D call TRBD1 (5 bases). Trimming pared 6 bases from V and 4 bases from J, leaving 13 bases between. The CDR3 runs 13 residues. The germline V gene encodes CDR1 SGHRS and CDR2 YFSETQ. The DNA for the CDR3 is TGCGCCAGCAATCTGGGGGGTTCCACTGAAGCTTTCTTT. It encodes CASNLGGSTEAFF.

The J gene is TRBJ2-1, the V gene TRBV11-1; TRBD1 is a possible D gene (5 bases). CDR3 length: 12 residues. CDR1 and CDR2 (germline): SGHAT, FQDESV (reference sequence). The V end lost 0 bases, the J end lost 9 bases, and 6 bases lay between the germline ends. Written as DNA, the CDR3 is TGTGCCAGCAGCTTAGCGCAGGGTGAGCAGTTCTTC. Its protein product is CASSLAQGEQFF.

V gene TRBV11-2 combines with J gene TRBJ1-2; TRBD1 matches 8 bases. V gave up 2 bases and J gave up 3 bases; unmatched junction bases: 8. This CDR3 has 16 residues. The germline V gene encodes CDR1 SGHAT and CDR2 FQNNGV. The CDR3 DNA reads TGTGCCAGCAGCTTACAAACCCCAGGGGGCGACTATGGCTACACCTTC. It translates to CASSLQTPGGDYGYTF.

The V call is TRBV7-2, the J call TRBJ1-2; TRBD1 is a possible D gene (5 bases). Germline V CDR1 and CDR2: SGHTA, FQGNSA. This CDR3 is 14 amino acids long. The V and J ends lost 5 bases and 0 bases respectively, with 10 bases between them. CDR3 nucleotide sequence: TGTGCCAGCAGCATCGACAGCTCTAACTATGGCTACACCTTC. This sequence encodes CASSIDSSNYGYTF.

This clone was seen a few times. This chain connects TRBV5-6 to TRBJ2-7; D not resolved. Germline assignment: CDR1 SGHDT and CDR2 YYEEEE. Trimming left V 4 bases short and J 0 bases short, with 11 bases between. The CDR3 totals 14 residues. The CDR3 DNA reads as TGTGCCAGCAGCCAAACGGTAAGCTCCTACGAGCAGTACTTC. It is translated as CASSQTVSSYEQYF. Combining the CDR3 with reference TRBV5-6 and TRBJ2-7 gives the whole variable domain DAGVTQSPTHLIKTRGQQVTLRCSPKSGHDTVSWYQQALGQGPQFIFQYYEEEERQRGNFPDRFSGHQFPNYSSELNVNALLLGDSALYLCASSQTVSSYEQYFGPGTRLTVT.

The gene calls are TRBV4-1 and TRBJ1-1, with 9 bases lining up with TRBD1. The V gene end was trimmed by 7 bases and the J gene end by 1 base; junction bases not matched to a gene: 7. The CDR3 extends over 15 amino acids. Germline assignment: CDR1 MGHRA and CDR2 YSYEKL. The CDR3 coding sequence is TGCGCCAGCACCCGGGACAGGGCCTCGAACACTGAAGCTTTCTTT. Translated: CASTRDRASNTEAFF.

This CDR3 reads CASSVQGAPGQPQHF. The CDR3 nucleotides read TGTGCCAGCAGCGTACAGGGGGCGCCCGGGCAGCCCCAGCATTTT. The chain couples TRBV9 to TRBJ1-5; TRBD1 aligns across 8 bases. This CDR3 is 15 amino acids long. Germline V lookup: CDR1 SGDLS, CDR2 YYNGEE. V shed 1 base and J 7 bases; nucleotides not matched to a gene: 7.

The chain has TRBV6-5 and TRBJ2-5; TRBD1 is a possible D gene (6 bases). The CDR3 extends over 13 amino acids. The V end lost 6 bases, the J end lost 4 bases, and 12 bases lay between the germline ends. The germline gives CDR1 MNHEY, CDR2 SVGAGI. CDR3 loop: CASSTHRAETQYF. The CDR3 region has the DNA TGTGCCAGCAGCACCCACAGGGCAGAGACCCAGTACTTC.

The chain recombines TRBV5-4 with TRBJ2-2; 7 bases are a match to TRBD1. From germline, CDR1 is SGHNT and CDR2 YYREEE (reference sequence). Losses at the gene ends were 4 bases for V and 0 bases for J; bases not matched to a gene: 6. The CDR3 has 16 amino acids. DNA for the CDR3: TGTGCCAGCAGCCGTAACACAGGGGCGAACACCGGGGAGCTGTTTTTT. It translates to CASSRNTGANTGELFF.

The chain uses TRBV18 and TRBJ1-4; 8 bases line up with TRBD1. The CDR3 totals 15 residues. The V gene end was trimmed by 3 bases and the J gene end by 6 bases; junction bases not matched to a gene: 6. Per germline, CDR1 KGHSH and CDR2 LQKENI. CDR3 nucleotides: TGTGCCAGCTCACCGGTAGCGACAGGGGATGAAAAACTGTTTTTT. Protein: CASSPVATGDEKLFF.

The genes are TRBV12-3 or TRBV12-4 and TRBJ1-1; TRBD1 matches at 7 bases. V shed 7 bases and J 4 bases; nucleotides not matched to a gene: 6. The CDR3 contains 13 residues. CDR3 sequence: CASTRQGITEAFF. In DNA form, the CDR3 reads TGTGCCAGCACCAGACAGGGCATCACTGAAGCTTTCTTT.

This clone was recorded a few times. The chain couples TRBV11-2 to TRBJ1-5; 7 bases are shared with TRBD1. Germline V gives CDR1 SGHAT, CDR2 FQNNGV. The V and J ends lost 3 bases and 2 bases, in that order; junction bases with no gene match: 13. The CDR3 is 18 residues long. This CDR3 is CASSFGGRGGAGNQPQHF. In nucleotides, the CDR3 is TGTGCCAGCAGCTTTGGGGGTAGAGGGGGCGCGGGCAATCAGCCCCAGCATTTT.

Only one count was recorded for this clone. This chain links TRBV11-2 with TRBJ2-6; D may be TRBD1 (6 bases). CDR3 length: 18 residues. V was cut by 5 bases and J by 0 bases, with 17 bases left in between. Per germline, CDR1 SGHAT and CDR2 FQNNGV. CDR3 DNA sequence: TGTGCCAGCAGCGGATACAGGGCGACCCACTCTGGGGCCAACGTCCTGACTTTC. The encoded protein is CASSGYRATHSGANVLTF.

The V call is TRBV2, the J call TRBJ1-3; D is possibly TRBD1 (5 bases). The CDR3 is 16 amino acids. Between the trimmed V and J ends, which lost 7 bases and 7 bases, there was a span of 23 bases. The V gene's germline CDR1 is SNHLY and CDR2 FYNNEI. For the CDR3, the DNA is TGTGCCAGCAAAAGGCCGAGCGGGGGAGTTGGGAACACCATATATTTT. Protein sequence: CASKRPSGGVGNTIYF.

J is TRBJ2-5 and V is TRBV3-1 (or the pseudogene TRBV3-2), with D uncertain. Germline V gene sequence: CDR1 LGHDT, CDR2 YNNKEL (reference sequence). CDR3 length equals 13 residues. V was trimmed by 4 bases and J by 5 bases, leaving 11 bases between them. The CDR3 bases are TGTGCCAGCAGCCCCCCCGGAGAGGAGACCCAGTACTTC. This translates into CASSPPGEETQYF.

This clone showed up just once. The J gene is TRBJ1-2, the V gene TRBV6-1; no definite D call. The CDR3 consists of 15 residues. V was trimmed by 0 bases and J by 7 bases, leaving 15 bases between them. CDR1 and CDR2 from the germline V gene are MNHNS and SASEGT. DNA for the CDR3: TGTGCCAGCAGTGAAGCAACGACATTCGCCTTTGGCTACACCTTC. Its translation is CASSEATTFAFGYTF.

V is TRBV7-2 and J is TRBJ2-7; 11 bases agree with TRBD2. This CDR3 region has 15 residues. Germline loops: CDR1 SGHTA, CDR2 FQGNSA. V dropped 1 base and J dropped 5; count of bases not matched to a gene: 4. DNA for the CDR3: TGTGCCAGCAGCTTAGAAGCTAGCGGGGGGAACGAGCAGTACTTC. Residues: CASSLEASGGNEQYF.

This chain links TRBV9 with TRBJ2-2; TRBD2 might be the D (5 bases). V lost 9 bases, J lost 8 bases, and 23 bases lay in between. The CDR3 is 15 residues long. From germline, CDR1 is SGDLS and CDR2 YYNGEE. Here the CDR3 DNA reads TGTGCCACCGCGGTCGCGCTGCTAGAGGGAGGGGAGCTGTTTTTT. Amino acids: CATAVALLEGGELFF.

V usage is TRBV29-1 and J usage is TRBJ2-7, with 7 nucleotides matching TRBD2. Trimming took 3 bases from V and 1 from J; bases not matched to a gene: 3. Germline values: CDR1 SQVTM, CDR2 ANQGSEA. The CDR3 contains 13 residues. Written as DNA, the CDR3 is TGCAGCGTTGATCGCGGGGGATCCTACGAGCAGTACTTC. Protein: CSVDRGGSYEQYF.

The gene calls are TRBV3-1 (or the pseudogene TRBV3-2) and TRBJ2-3, with 10 nucleotides matching TRBD2. V gave up 1 base and J gave up 3 bases; unmatched junction bases: 7. Per the germline V gene, CDR1 is LGHDT and CDR2 is YNNKEL (reference sequence). The CDR3 sequence is 17 residues long. CDR3 nucleotides: TGTGCCAGCAGCCAAGTACATGGACTAGCGGAGACAGATACGCAGTATTTT. Protein: CASSQVHGLAETDTQYF.

The genes are TRBV5-4 and TRBJ2-2, with 14 positions matching TRBD2. The CDR3 length is 17 residues. Germline lookup yields CDR1 SGHNT and CDR2 YYREEE (reference sequence). After removal of 4 bases from V and 4 bases from J, the junction contained 6 bases not matched to a gene. CDR3 sequence: CASSRSTSGGGTGELFF. The CDR3 DNA follows: TGTGCCAGCAGCCGTTCGACTAGCGGGGGGGGCACCGGGGAGCTGTTTTTT.

CDR3 loop: CASSLSGTEAFF. For the CDR3, the DNA is TGTGCCAGCAGCCTCAGTGGCACTGAAGCTTTCTTT. The genes are TRBV9 and TRBJ1-1; the D is unclear. This CDR3 is 12 amino acids long. V lost 4 bases and J 4 bases, leaving 8 bases between the germline ends. Per germline, CDR1 SGDLS and CDR2 YYNGEE.

The chain couples TRBV18 to TRBJ1-3; 7 positions match TRBD1. Germline V lookup: CDR1 KGHSH, CDR2 LQKENI. With 6 bases clipped from V and 0 bases from J, the junction kept 14 bases outside the gene matches. CDR3 length: 18 amino acids. The CDR3 DNA is TGTGCCAGCTCCCCTATGGGAGAGGGGGCTACCTCTGGAAACACCATATATTTT. This gives the protein CASSPMGEGATSGNTIYF.